This T cell receptor (beta chain) is drawn from a study of blood T cell repertoires in COVID-19. Study information: Acute and convalescent COVID-19 specimens originated in the United States, Italy and Spain. T cells, B-cell-depleted T cells, or PBMCs supplied cDNA or gDNA.

How the authors handled the data: It was from reference gene primer amplification that nucleated cell counts were estimated. Assay: immunoSEQ multiplex PCR; the TCRdb copy retains only in-frame clones and omits some. V, J and clone size were drawn from that table, and D and trimming were deduced from the DNA. The sample has about 140,000 clones, approximately 88% seen once. The clonotype comes from a human donor in a cohort sampled during active COVID-19. The material sequenced was peripheral blood.

The CDR3 sequence is CASSLLRNLHYGYTF. In DNA, the CDR3 is TGTGCCAGCAGCTTGCTCAGGAACCTACATTATGGCTACACCTTC. This chain connects TRBV5-6 to TRBJ1-2; D is undetermined. CDR3 length equals 15 residues. Germline V gives CDR1 SGHDT, CDR2 YYEEEE. Trimming pared 1 base from V and 5 bases from J, leaving 15 bases between.